This T cell receptor (beta chain) derives from a study of human T cells and chemical hapten exposure. Study background: The sensitizing agent was 2% DPC, placed on 2 cm by 2 cm of upper inner arm skin.

V lost 1 base and J lost 4; bases outside the gene matches: 6. CDR3 length equals 16 residues. Looked up from germline, CDR1 is SEHNR and CDR2 is FQNEAQ (reference sequence). Time point: patch test 2, 6 weeks after DPC sensitization. Regarding treatment: therapeutic diphenylcyclopropenone sensitization with weekly scalp DPC. MiXCR was run by TCRdb on the RACE reads, yielding one entry per CDR3 protein. The sample consists of about 380,000 distinct CDR3 sequences, roughly 6% of them appearing once. Ten or more counts support this clonotype. Antigen specificity is unknown. Points from the study as a whole: The study found expanded TCRs formed significantly more large CDR3 similarity clusters than controls.

V gene TRBV7-9 combines with J gene TRBJ1-4; 7 nucleotides agree with TRBD1. Specimen: whole blood, collected in connection with sensitization to the hapten diphenylcyclopropenone (DPC). This sequence was found in a woman younger than 30 with alopecia areata. Some clones in this sample may be carry-over from other donors' samples. DNA for the CDR3: TGTGCCAGCAGCTTAGAAGGTTACAGGGGTAATGAAAAACTGTTTTTT. Encoded protein: CASSLEGYRGNEKLFF.